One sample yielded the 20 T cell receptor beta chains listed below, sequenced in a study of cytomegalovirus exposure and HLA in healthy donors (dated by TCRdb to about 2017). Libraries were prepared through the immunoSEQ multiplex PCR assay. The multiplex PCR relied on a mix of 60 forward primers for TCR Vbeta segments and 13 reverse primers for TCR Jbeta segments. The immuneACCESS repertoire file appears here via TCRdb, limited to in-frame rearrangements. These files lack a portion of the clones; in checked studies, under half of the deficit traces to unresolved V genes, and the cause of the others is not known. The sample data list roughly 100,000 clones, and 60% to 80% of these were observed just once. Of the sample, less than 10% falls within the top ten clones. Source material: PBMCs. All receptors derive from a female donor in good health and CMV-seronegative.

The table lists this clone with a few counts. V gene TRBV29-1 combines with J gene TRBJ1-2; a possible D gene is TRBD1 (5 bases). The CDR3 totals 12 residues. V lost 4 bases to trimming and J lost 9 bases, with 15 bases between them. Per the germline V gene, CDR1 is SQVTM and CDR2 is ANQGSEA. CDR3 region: CSVVVEGISYTF. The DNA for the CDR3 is TGCAGCGTTGTAGTGGAGGGGATAAGCTACACCTTC.

The CDR3 loop reads CASRGEDLLAQHF. Here the CDR3 DNA reads TGTGCCAGTAGGGGGGAGGACCTACTGGCCCAGCATTTT. The gene calls are TRBV19 and TRBJ1-5; possibly TRBD1 for D (5 bases). The CDR3 consists of 13 residues. The germline CDR1 and CDR2 sequences are LNHDA and SQIVND (reference sequence). The V end was cut by 6 bases, the J end by 11 bases, with 17 bases between.

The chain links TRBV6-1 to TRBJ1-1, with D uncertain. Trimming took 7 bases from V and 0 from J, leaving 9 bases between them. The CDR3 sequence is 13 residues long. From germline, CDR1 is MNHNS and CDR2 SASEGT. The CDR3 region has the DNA TGTGCCAGCATGACCCAGGTGAACACTGAAGCTTTCTTT. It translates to CASMTQVNTEAFF.

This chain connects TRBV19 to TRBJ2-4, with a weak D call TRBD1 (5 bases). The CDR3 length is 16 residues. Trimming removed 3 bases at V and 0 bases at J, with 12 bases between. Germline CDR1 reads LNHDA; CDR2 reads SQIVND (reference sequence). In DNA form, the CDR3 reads TGTGCCAGTAGTATGGGGCAGGGCCTAGCCAAAAACATTCAGTACTTC. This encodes CASSMGQGLAKNIQYF.

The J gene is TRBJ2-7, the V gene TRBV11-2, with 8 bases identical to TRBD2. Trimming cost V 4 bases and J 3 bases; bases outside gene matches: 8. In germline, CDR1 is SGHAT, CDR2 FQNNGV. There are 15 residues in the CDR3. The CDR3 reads CASSSTSGTYYEQYF. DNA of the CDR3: TGTGCCAGCAGCTCCACTAGCGGAACTTACTACGAGCAGTACTTC.

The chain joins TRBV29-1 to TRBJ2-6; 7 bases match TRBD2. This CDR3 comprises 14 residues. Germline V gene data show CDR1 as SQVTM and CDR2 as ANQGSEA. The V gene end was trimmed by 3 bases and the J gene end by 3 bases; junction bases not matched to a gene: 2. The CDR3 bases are TGCAGCGTTGATTCGGGGGGTGGGGCCAACGTCCTGACTTTC. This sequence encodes CSVDSGGGANVLTF.

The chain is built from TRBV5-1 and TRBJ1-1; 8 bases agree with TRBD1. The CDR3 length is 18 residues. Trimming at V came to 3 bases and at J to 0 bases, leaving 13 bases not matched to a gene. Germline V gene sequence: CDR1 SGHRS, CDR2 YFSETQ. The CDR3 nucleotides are TGCGCCAGCAGCTCCCTCGGACAGGGTATACCCGTGAACACTGAAGCTTTCTTT. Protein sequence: CASSSLGQGIPVNTEAFF.

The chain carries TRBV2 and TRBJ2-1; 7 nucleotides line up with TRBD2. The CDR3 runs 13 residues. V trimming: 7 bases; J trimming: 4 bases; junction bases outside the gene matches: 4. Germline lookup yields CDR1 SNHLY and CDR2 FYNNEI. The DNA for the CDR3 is TGTGCCAGCAAATTCGGGGGGTACAATGAGCAGTTCTTC. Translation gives CASKFGGYNEQFF. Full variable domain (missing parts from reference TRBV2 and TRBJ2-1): EPEVTQTPSHQVTQMGQEVILRCVPISNHLYFYWYRQILGQKVEFLVSFYNNEISEKSEIFDDQFSVERPDGSNFTLKIRSTKLEDSAMYFCASKFGGYNEQFFGPGTRLTVL.

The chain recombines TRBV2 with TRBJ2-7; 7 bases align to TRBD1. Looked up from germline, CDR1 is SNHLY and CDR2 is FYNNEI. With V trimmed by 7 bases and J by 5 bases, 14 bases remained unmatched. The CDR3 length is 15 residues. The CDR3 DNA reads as TGTGCCAGCACTAGGGAAGGACAGGTGCCCCACGAGCAGTACTTC. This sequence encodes CASTREGQVPHEQYF.

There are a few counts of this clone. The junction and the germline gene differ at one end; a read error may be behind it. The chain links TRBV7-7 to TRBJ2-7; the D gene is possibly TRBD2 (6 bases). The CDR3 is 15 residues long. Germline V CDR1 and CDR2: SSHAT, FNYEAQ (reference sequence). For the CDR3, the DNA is TGTGCTAGCAGCTTTGGGGACTCGGATTCCTACGAGCAGTACTTC. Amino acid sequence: CASSFGDSDSYEQYF.

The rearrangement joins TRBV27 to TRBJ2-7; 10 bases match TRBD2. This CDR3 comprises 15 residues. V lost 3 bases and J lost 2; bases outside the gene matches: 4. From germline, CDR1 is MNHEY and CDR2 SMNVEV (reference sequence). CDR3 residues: CASSFSGTSAYEQYF. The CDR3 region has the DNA TGTGCCAGCAGTTTCTCCGGGACTAGCGCCTACGAGCAGTACTTC.

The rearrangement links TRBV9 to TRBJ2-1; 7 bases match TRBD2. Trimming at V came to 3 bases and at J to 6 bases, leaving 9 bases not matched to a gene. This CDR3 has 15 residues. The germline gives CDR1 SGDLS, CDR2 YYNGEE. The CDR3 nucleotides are TGTGCCAGCAGCGCCCGGGACTATGGTCCCAATGAGCAGTTCTTC. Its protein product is CASSARDYGPNEQFF.

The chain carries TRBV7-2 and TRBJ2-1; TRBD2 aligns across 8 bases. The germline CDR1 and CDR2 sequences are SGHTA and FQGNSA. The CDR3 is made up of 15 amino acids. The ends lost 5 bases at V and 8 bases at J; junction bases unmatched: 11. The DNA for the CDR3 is TGTGCCAGCAGCGAAGCCCCCGGACTAGCCCATGAGCAGTTCTTC. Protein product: CASSEAPGLAHEQFF.

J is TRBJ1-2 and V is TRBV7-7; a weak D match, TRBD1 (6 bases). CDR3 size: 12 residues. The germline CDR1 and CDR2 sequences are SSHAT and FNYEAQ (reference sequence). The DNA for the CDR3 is TGTGCTATCCTAAACGACAGGTCAGGCTACACCTTC. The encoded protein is CAILNDRSGYTF.

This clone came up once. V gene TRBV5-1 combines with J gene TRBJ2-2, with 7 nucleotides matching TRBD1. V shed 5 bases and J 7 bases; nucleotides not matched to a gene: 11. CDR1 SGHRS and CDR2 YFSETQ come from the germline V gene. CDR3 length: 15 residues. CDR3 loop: CASRKGQGESGELFF. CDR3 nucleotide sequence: TGCGCCAGCAGGAAGGGGCAGGGGGAGAGCGGGGAGCTGTTTTTT.

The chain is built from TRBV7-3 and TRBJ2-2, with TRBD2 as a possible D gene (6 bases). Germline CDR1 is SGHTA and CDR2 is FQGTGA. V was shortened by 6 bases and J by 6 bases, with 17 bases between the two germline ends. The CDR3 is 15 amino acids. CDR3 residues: CASSFVGGEAGELFF. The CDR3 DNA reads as TGTGCCAGCAGTTTCGTTGGCGGGGAGGCCGGGGAGCTGTTTTTT.

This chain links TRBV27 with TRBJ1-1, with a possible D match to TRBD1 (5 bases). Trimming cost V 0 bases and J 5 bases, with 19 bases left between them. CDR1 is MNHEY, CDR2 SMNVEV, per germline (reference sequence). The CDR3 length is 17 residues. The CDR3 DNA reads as TGTGCCAGCAGTTTATCGGGGCCCCCGGGTGTCTTAACTGAAGCTTTCTTT. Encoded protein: CASSLSGPPGVLTEAFF.

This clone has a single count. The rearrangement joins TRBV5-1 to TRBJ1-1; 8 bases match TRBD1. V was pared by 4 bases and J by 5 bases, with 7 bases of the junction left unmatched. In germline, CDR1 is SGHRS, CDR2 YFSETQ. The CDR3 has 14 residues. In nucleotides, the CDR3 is TGCGCCAGCAGCGTTGACAGGGGAGGTACTGAAGCTTTCTTT. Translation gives CASSVDRGGTEAFF.

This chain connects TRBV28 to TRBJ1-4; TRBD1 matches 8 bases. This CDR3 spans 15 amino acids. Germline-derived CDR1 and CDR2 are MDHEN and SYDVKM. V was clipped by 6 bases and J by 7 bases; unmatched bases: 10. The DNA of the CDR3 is TGTGCCAGCAGCCCACAGGGGGGTTCGGGTGAAAAACTGTTTTTT. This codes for CASSPQGGSGEKLFF. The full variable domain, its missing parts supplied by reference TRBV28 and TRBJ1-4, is DVKVTQSSRYLVKRTGEKVFLECVQDMDHENMFWYRQDPGLGLRLIYFSYDVKMKEKGDIPEGYSVSREKKERFSLILESASTNQTSMYLCASSPQGGSGEKLFFGSGTQLSVL.

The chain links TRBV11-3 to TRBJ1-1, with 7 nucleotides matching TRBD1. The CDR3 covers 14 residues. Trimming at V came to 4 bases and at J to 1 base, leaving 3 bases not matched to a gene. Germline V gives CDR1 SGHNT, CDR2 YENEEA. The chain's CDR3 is CASSSGQRNTEAFF. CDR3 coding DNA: TGTGCCAGCAGCTCGGGACAGAGGAACACTGAAGCTTTCTTT.